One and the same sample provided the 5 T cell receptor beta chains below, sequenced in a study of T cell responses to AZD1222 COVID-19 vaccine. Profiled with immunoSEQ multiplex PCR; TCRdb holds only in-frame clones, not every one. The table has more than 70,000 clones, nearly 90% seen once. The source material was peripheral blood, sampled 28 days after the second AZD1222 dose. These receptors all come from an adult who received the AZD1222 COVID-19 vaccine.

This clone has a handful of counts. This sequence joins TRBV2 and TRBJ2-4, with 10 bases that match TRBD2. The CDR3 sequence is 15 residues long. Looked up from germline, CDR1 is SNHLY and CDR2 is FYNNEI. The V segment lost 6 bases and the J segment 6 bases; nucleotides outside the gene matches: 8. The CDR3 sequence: CASRGSGRRGNIQYF. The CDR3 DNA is TGTGCCAGCAGGGGTAGCGGGAGGAGGGGAAACATTCAGTACTTC.

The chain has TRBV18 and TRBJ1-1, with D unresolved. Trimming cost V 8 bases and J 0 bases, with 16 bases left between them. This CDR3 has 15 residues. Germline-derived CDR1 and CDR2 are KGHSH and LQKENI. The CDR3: CASTLGPNMNTEAFF. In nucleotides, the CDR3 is TGTGCCAGCACCCTGGGTCCTAACATGAACACTGAAGCTTTCTTT.

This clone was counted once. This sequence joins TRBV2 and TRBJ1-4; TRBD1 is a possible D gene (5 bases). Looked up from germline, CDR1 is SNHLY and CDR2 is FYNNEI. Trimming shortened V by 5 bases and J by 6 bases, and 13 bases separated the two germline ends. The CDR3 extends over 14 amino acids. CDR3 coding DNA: TGTGCCAGCAGTTGGCAGGGAGGCGATGAAAAACTGTTTTTT. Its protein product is CASSWQGGDEKLFF.

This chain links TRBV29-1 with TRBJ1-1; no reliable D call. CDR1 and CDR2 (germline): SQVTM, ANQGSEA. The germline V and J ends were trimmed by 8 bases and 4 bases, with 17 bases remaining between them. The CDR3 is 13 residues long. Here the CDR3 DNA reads TGCAGCACAGACACGCGTGGCGGCACTGAAGCTTTCTTT. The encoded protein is CSTDTRGGTEAFF. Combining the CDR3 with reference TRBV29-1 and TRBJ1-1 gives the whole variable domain SAVISQKPSRDICQRGTSLTIQCQVDSQVTMMFWYRQQPGQSLTLIATANQGSEATYESGFVIDKFPISRPNLTFSTLTVSNMSPEDSSIYLCSTDTRGGTEAFFGQGTRLTVV.

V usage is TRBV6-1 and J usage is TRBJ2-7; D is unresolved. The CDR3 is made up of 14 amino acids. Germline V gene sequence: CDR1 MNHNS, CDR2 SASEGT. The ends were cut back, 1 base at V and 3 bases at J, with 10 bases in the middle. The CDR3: CASSEEGTVYEQYF. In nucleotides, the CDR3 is TGTGCCAGCAGTGAAGAAGGCACGGTCTACGAGCAGTACTTC.